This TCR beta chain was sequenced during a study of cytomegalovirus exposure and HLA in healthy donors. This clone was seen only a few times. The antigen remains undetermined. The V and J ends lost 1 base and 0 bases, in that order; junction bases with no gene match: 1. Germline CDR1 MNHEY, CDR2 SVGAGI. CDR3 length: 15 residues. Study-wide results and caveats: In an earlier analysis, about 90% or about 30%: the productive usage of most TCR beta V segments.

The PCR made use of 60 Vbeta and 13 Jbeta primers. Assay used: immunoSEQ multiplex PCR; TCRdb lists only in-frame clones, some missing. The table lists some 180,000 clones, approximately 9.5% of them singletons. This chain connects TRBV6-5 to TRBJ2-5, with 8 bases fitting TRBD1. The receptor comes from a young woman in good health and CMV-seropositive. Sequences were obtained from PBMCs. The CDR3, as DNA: TGTGCCAGCAGTTACTGGGGACAGGACCAAGAGACCCAGTACTTC. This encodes CASSYWGQDQETQYF.